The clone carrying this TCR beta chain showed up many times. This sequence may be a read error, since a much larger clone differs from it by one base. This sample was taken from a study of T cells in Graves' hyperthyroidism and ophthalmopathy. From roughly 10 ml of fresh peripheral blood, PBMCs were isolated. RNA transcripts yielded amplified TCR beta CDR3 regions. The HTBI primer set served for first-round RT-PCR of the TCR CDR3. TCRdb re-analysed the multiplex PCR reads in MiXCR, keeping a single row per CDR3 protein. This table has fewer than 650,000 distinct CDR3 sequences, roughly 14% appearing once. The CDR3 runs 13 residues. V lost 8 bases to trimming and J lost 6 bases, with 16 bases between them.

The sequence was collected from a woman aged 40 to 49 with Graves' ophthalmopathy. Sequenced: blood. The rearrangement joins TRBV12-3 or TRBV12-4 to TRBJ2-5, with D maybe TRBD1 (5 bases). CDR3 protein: CASGQGSRKTQYF. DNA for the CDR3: TGTGCCAGCGGCCAGGGTAGCCGGAAGACCCAGTACTTC.